A single sample gave rise to the 4 T cell receptor beta chains below, sequenced in a study of molecular identifiers for immune sequencing clone quantification. TCRdb called the PCR reads again in MiXCR, with one record for every CDR3 protein. The data show about 640,000 distinct CDR3 sequences, approximately 20% seen once. Material for sequencing was naive CD8+ T cells from blood, with Jurkat cell RNA spiked in. Stated subset: FACS-sorted CD8+CD4-CCR7+CD45RA+ naive T cells. Receptors were obtained from a human donor in good health. Some libraries in this study had Jurkat cell RNA spiked in.

In its sample, this clonotype was seen many times. This chain connects TRBV4-3 to TRBJ2-7, with D possibly TRBD1 on 5 matching bases. The germline V and J ends were trimmed by 4 bases and 6 bases, with 16 bases remaining between them. Germline V lookup: CDR1 LGHNA, CDR2 YSLEER. The CDR3 sequence is 14 residues long. As DNA, the CDR3 is TGCGCCAGCAGCCCAGGGTTGGGAACGCTCGAGCAGTACTTC. It yields the protein CASSPGLGTLEQYF.

This sequence joins TRBV14 and TRBJ2-5, with TRBD2 identical over 13 bases. The germline V gene has CDR1 SGHDN and CDR2 FVKESK. V trimming: 3 bases; J trimming: 4 bases; junction bases outside the gene matches: 14. The CDR3 is made up of 19 amino acids. This CDR3 is CASSHATGTSGIWGETQYF. The CDR3 DNA follows: TGTGCCAGCAGCCATGCCACCGGGACTAGCGGGATTTGGGGAGAGACCCAGTACTTC.

This clonotype was recorded at least ten times. The rearrangement uses TRBV5-1 and TRBJ2-3; D is perhaps TRBD2 (5 bases). Germline assignment: CDR1 SGHRS and CDR2 YFSETQ. Trimming removed 5 bases at V and 2 bases at J, with 9 bases between. The length of the CDR3 is 13 residues. CDR3 amino acids: CASRRGDTDTQYF. The DNA of the CDR3 is TGCGCCAGCAGACGGGGAGACACAGATACGCAGTATTTT.

About this clonotype: A single base separates this from a much larger clone, so it may be a read error. V gene TRBV4-3 combines with J gene TRBJ1-1; D is unresolved. CDR3 length: 12 residues. The germline CDR1 and CDR2 sequences are LGHNA and YSLEER. This chain's CDR3 is CACSHPNTEAFF. The CDR3 nucleotides are TGCGCCTGCAGCCACCCGAACACTGAAGCTTTCTTT.